This T cell receptor beta chain was identified in a study of response to subunit inactivated influenza vaccine. TCRdb analysed the RT-PCR reads with MiXCR anew, one entry per CDR3 protein. The table shows about 540,000 distinct CDR3 sequences, with under 30% occurring only once. Germline values: CDR1 ENHRY, CDR2 SYGVKD. This CDR3 is built from 15 residues. The V and J ends lost 10 bases and 0 bases, in that order; junction bases with no gene match: 9. In this sample, this clonotype turned up a few times. These same data were also listed under a study on T cells expressing NK-cell markers. That work states: It was by 5'RACE template switching with UMIs that TCR beta cDNA was made.

The material was CD4+ T cells sorted from PBMCs, obtained roughly 13 days after vaccination. The TCR sequence derives from a man over 45 who received an inactivated influenza vaccine. This chain joins TRBV10-3 and TRBJ1-1, with 9 positions matching TRBD1. The CDR3 region is CATQRTGDVNTEAFF. The CDR3 coding sequence is TGTGCCACCCAGAGGACAGGGGACGTGAACACTGAAGCTTTCTTT.